The 6 T cell receptor beta chains in this list originate from one sample, sequenced in a study of CD8+CD57+ T cells in acquired aplastic anemia. Patients sequenced had flow cytometry evidence of CD8+CD57+ cell expansion. It was genomic DNA that served as the template for profiling TCR beta VDJ and CDR3. TCRdb independently ran MiXCR on the reads; one entry per CDR3 protein. The sample lists over 150,000 distinct CDR3 sequences, more than 60% occurring once. Sequenced: sorted CD4+, CD8+, or CD8+CD57+ T cells (not recorded which) from PBMCs. Receptor source: a human donor with aplastic anemia.

CDR3: CASSGTAGTSGGYTF. The CDR3 region has the DNA TGTGCCAGCAGCGGAACCGCTGGGACATCGGGTGGCTACACCTTC. The chain combines TRBV9 with TRBJ1-2, with a tentative D call TRBD1 (6 bases). The CDR3 is 15 residues long. The germline V gene has CDR1 SGDLS and CDR2 YYNGEE. V was trimmed by 3 bases and J by 7 bases, leaving 19 bases between them.

On this clonotype: One junction end does not reproduce the germline sequence, and a read error may be involved. The chain couples TRBV20-1 to TRBJ2-1; 15 bases are a match to TRBD2. This CDR3 is 19 amino acids long. Germline values: CDR1 DFQATT, CDR2 SNEGSKA (reference sequence). CDR3 amino acids: CSAREGGLAGGPSYNERFF. Written as DNA, the CDR3 is TGCAGTGCTAGAGAAGGAGGACTAGCGGGGGGGCCCTCCTACAATGAGCGGTTCTTC.

V usage is TRBV15 and J usage is TRBJ2-3, with D possibly being TRBD1 or TRBD2 (5 bases each). The CDR3 covers 16 residues. V lost 0 bases to trimming and J lost 4 bases, with 14 bases between them. CDR1 and CDR2 (germline): LNHNV, YYDKDF (reference sequence). The CDR3 DNA follows: TGTGCCACCAGCAGAGATAAGGATTGGGGGTCAGATACGCAGTATTTT. Translation gives CATSRDKDWGSDTQYF.

V usage is TRBV10-1 and J usage is TRBJ2-1, with D possibly matching TRBD2 (6 bases). This CDR3 has 13 amino acids. Germline-derived CDR1 and CDR2 are WNHNN and SYGVQD (reference sequence). Trimming removed 8 bases from V and 9 bases from J, with 17 bases in between. The CDR3 loop is CASRGGRAREQFF. Written as DNA, the CDR3 is TGCGCCAGCCGAGGAGGGAGAGCCCGTGAGCAGTTCTTC.

The CDR3 reads CSAREQGAVYEQYF. DNA of the CDR3: TGCAGTGCTAGAGAACAGGGAGCGGTCTACGAGCAGTACTTC. The rearrangement joins TRBV20-1 to TRBJ2-7, with a weak D call TRBD1 (6 bases). V was pared by 0 bases and J by 3 bases, with 12 bases between. Looked up from germline, CDR1 is DFQATT and CDR2 is SNEGSKA (reference sequence). This CDR3 contains 14 residues.

The chain recombines TRBV29-1 with TRBJ2-1; 14 bases are shared with TRBD2. Looked up from germline, CDR1 is SQVTM and CDR2 is ANQGSEA. V lost 6 bases and J lost 6; bases outside the gene matches: 7. There are 15 residues in the CDR3. The CDR3, as DNA: TGCAGCGTCGACCAGGGACTAGCGGGAGTCAATGAGCAGTTCTTC. Its translation: CSVDQGLAGVNEQFF.